The source of this TCR beta chain is a study of CD4+ T cells in melanoma. Trimming took 4 bases from V and 0 from J, leaving 7 bases between them. This CDR3 is built from 13 residues. Per the germline V gene, CDR1 is SGHKS and CDR2 is YYEKEE (reference sequence). Using immunoSEQ multiplex PCR, the repertoire was profiled, and TCRdb retains in-frame clones only, with some absent. The data show 110,000 to 150,000 clones, about nine tenths seen once. The sequence was obtained from a human donor with melanoma. The rearrangement links TRBV5-5 to TRBJ1-1; D gene ambiguous. The CDR3 sequence: CASSLTVNTEAFF. The CDR3, as DNA: TGTGCCAGCAGCCTGACGGTGAACACTGAAGCTTTCTTT.